The sequence of this T cell receptor (beta chain) was determined in a study of cytomegalovirus exposure and HLA in healthy donors. Nominally healthy donors were sampled, though unrecorded immune exposures were likely. Study-level results: Later analysis associated a missense DCLRE1C variant with TCR beta V- and J-gene trimming.

Notes on this clone: Its antigen is undetermined.

Both 60 Vbeta primers and 13 Jbeta primers went into the PCR. Assay used: immunoSEQ multiplex PCR; TCRdb lists only in-frame clones, some missing. Counted here are approximately 150,000 clones, roughly four fifths occurring once; the ten biggest clones make up roughly 3.2%. The source of this sequence is a man between 18 and 29 years old in good health and CMV-seropositive. The specimen sequenced was PBMCs.

CDR3 coding DNA: TGTGCCAGCAGTTACGACGGACAGATAACCTACGAGCAGTACTTC. The encoded protein is CASSYDGQITYEQYF. The chain carries TRBV6-6 and TRBJ2-5; D possibly corresponds to TRBD1 (6 bases). The DNA end is more similar to TRBJ2-7, so the J call may be wrong. Germline assignment: CDR1 MNHNY and CDR2 SVGAGI (reference sequence). The CDR3 length is 15 residues.